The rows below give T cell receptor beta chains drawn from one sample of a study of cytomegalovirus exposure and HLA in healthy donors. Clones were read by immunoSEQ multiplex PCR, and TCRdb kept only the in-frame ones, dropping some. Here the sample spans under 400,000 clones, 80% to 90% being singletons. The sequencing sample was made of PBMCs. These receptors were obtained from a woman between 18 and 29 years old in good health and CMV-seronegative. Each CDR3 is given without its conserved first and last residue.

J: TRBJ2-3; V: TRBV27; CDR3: ASKLLAGTDTQY
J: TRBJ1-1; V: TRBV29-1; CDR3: STLRGAEAF
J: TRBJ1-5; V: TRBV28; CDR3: ASSSGVVQPQH
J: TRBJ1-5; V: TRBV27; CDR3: ASSLLGPNQPQH
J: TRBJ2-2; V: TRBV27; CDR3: ASSRDRGRGTGELF
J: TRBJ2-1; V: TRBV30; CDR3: AWSPRTSGRVTYNEQF
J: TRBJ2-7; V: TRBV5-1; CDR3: ASIPTRNYEQY
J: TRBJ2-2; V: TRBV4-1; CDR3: ASSPGLRGGGTGELF
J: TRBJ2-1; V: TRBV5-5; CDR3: ASSSNEQF
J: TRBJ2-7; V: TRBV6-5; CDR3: ASSYSFLYEQY
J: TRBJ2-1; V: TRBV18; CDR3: ASSPGAGARFSYNEQF
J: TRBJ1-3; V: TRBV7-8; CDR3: ASSLGQARNTIY
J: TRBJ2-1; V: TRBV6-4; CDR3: ASSDSAGTSGSDEQF
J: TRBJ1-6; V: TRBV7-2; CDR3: ASSLGRSAPLH
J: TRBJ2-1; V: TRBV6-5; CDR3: ASSSSDEQF
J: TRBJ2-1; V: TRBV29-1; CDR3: SVAGGDTYNEQF
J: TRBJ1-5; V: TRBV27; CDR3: ANSRGRGDQPQH
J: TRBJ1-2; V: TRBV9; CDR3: ASSVDGTGGYT
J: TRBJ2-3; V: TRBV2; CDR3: ASSESGGARDTQY
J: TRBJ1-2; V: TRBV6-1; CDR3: ASVQGGGYT
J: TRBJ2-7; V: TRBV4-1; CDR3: ASSQVGQGYYEQY
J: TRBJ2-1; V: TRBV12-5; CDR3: ASGIQGDSYNEQF
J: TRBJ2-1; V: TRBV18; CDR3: ASSPPIGLNEQF
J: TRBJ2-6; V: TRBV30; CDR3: AWRKKQESGANVLT
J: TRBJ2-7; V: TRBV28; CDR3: ASSLRVGGGY
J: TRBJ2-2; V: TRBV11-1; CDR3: ASSPRSGLNTGELF
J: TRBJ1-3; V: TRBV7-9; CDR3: ASSLGLGNTIY
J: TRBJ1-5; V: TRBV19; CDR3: ASSIEQNQPQH
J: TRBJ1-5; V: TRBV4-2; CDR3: ASSHRAATGRNQPQH
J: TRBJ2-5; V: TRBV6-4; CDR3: ASSRPTGGGRGETQY
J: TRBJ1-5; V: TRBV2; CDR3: ASSVLGQGVAQPQH
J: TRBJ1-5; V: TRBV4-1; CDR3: ASSQDRRERDQPQH
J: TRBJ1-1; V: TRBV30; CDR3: AWSTGVAITEAF
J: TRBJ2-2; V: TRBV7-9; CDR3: ASSLATSGFPGELF
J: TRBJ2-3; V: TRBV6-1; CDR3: ASSGRLALTDTQY
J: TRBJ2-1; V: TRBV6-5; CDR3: ASSGQNYNEQF
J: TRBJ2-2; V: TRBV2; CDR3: ASSWQNTGELF
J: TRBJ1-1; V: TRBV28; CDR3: ASSPLRSPEAF
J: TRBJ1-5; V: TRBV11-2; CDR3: ASSLRPDNSFQPQH
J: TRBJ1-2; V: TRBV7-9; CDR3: ASQGQASTFNYGYT
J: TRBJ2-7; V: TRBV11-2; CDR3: ASSYLAGTSGTYEQY
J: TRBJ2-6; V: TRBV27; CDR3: ASSLGSGSGANVLT
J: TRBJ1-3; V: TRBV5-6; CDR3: ASSLGSVGNTIY
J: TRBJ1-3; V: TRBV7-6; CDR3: ASSPTGTHGNTIY
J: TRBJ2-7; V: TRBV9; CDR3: ASSTHGKGEQY
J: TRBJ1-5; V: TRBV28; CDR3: ASSDWTGRVQPQH
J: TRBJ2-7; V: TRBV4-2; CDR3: ASSQEDRPGQGYEQY
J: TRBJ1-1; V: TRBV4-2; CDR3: ASAQGGEAF
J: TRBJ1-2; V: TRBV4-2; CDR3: ASSQPTGNGYT
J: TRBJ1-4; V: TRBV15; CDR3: ATSRGQGSEKLF
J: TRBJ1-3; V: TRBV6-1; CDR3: ASSEARGSAANTIY